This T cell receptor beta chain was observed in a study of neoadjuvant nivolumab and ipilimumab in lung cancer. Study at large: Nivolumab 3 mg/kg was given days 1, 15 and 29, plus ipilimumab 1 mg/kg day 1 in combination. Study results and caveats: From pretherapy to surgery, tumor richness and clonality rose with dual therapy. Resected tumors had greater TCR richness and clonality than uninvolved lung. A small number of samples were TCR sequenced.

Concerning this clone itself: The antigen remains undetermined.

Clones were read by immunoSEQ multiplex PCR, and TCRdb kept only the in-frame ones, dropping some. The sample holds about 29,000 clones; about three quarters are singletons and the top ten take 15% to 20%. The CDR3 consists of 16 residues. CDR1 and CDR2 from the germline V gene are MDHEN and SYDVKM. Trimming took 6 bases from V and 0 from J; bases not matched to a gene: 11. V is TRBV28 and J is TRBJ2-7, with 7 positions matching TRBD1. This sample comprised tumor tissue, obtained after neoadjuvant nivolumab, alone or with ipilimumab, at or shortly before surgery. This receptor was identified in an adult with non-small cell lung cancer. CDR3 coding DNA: TGTGCCAGCAGCCTACCGGGACAGACCAGCTCCTACGAGCAGTACTTC. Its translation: CASSLPGQTSSYEQYF.